The sequence of this TCR beta chain was determined in a study of T cell repertoires in cytomegalovirus infection. Study observations and caveats: Dominant in the ex vivo response were TCR beta clonotypes restricted by HLA-C and specific for CMV.

TCRdb re-analysed the reads in MiXCR, keeping a single row per CDR3 protein. The sample has about 490,000 distinct CDR3 sequences; approximately 17% are singletons. For this clonotype: The antigen remains unidentified.

The sequence was collected from a human donor in good health (CMV status not recorded). Some clones in this sample may be carry-over from other donors' samples. Sequencing was performed on CD8+ T cells from PBMCs.

This CDR3 is CSARDVGSQYNSPLHF. The CDR3 nucleotides are TGCAGTGCTAGAGATGTAGGGTCCCAATATAATTCACCCCTCCACTTT. This chain uses TRBV20-1 with TRBJ1-6; D remains ambiguous. Between the trimmed V and J ends, which lost 0 bases and 4 bases, there was a span of 13 bases. The CDR3 extends over 16 amino acids. Germline CDR1 and CDR2: DFQATT and SNEGSKA (reference sequence).